This T cell receptor beta chain was recorded in a study of identifying expanded T cells in peripheral blood. Regarding the study as a whole: Over approximately two and four weeks, about 15 and 19 clones changed, versus around 1.3 between replicates. Two-week clone count variance significantly increased as total template count grew.

CDR1 and CDR2 (germline): KGHSY, FQNENV. There are 13 residues in the CDR3. Profiling relied on immunoSEQ multiplex PCR, and the TCRdb table lists in-frame clones only, not all of them. The table records about 120,000 clones, roughly 82% of them present only once. Healthy donors had no documented immune events, such as infections, while sampled. Note on this clone: Antigen specificity is unknown.

V and J are TRBV16 and TRBJ1-1; D not resolved. Sequenced input: blood. The TCR was taken from a person between 18 and 75 years old in good health. This CDR3 is CADRSQPNTEAFF. CDR3 bases: TGTGCTGACCGGTCGCAGCCTAACACTGAAGCTTTCTTT. Together with reference TRBV16 and TRBJ1-1, the CDR3 gives the full variable domain: GEEVAQTPKHLVRGEGQKAKLYCAPIKGHSYVFWYQQVLKNEFKFLISFQNENVFDETGMPKERFSAKCLPNSPCSLEIQATKLEDSAVYFCADRSQPNTEAFFGQGTRLTVV.